Following are 16 T cell receptor beta chains from one sample sequenced in a study of T cells in Graves' hyperthyroidism and ophthalmopathy. TCR beta CDR3 sequences were amplified from RNA transcripts. Initially, a first-round RT-PCR of the TCR CDR3 employed the HTBI primer set. TCRdb re-called the multiplex PCR reads with MiXCR, one entry per CDR3 protein. The table has 450,000 to 700,000 distinct CDR3 sequences, around 42% seen once. Source material: peripheral blood or thyroid tissue (not recorded which). These receptors all stem from a woman aged 18-29 years with Graves' hyperthyroidism.

The chain is built from TRBV10-3 and TRBJ2-6; D ambiguous. Germline lookup yields CDR1 ENHRY and CDR2 SYGVKD. The CDR3 is made up of 9 amino acids. V was shortened by 6 bases and J by 12 bases, with 3 bases between the two germline ends. The CDR3 here is CAIRSVLTF. The DNA for the CDR3 is TGTGCCATCAGGTCCGTCCTGACTTTC.

This clonotype was seen repeatedly, ten times or more. V usage is TRBV4-1 and J usage is TRBJ2-7, with 11 bases fitting TRBD2. V trimming: 3 bases; J trimming: 7 bases; junction bases outside the gene matches: 11. The CDR3 has 16 residues. CDR1 is MGHRA and CDR2 is YSYEKL in the germline V gene. CDR3 protein: CASSHRRLAGPSEQYF. The CDR3 DNA is TGCGCCAGCAGCCATCGAAGACTAGCGGGACCCTCGGAGCAGTACTTC.

Regarding this clonotype: The junction does not match germline at one end; this may be a read error. DNA of the CDR3: TGTGCCATTAGTGAGAGGGGGGGCAGATGGATTTCACCCCTCCACTTT. Its translation is CAISERGGRWISPLHF. V and J are TRBV10-3 and TRBJ1-6; perhaps TRBD1 as D (6 bases). The V gene's germline CDR1 is ENHRY and CDR2 SYGVKD. This CDR3 has 16 amino acids.

Turning to this clonotype: It may be a read error: a sequence one base away is much more abundant. The CDR3 spells CASTLGRGAGELFF. The CDR3 DNA follows: TGTGCCAGCACTCTGGGCAGGGGTGCCGGGGAGCTGTTTTTT. The chain has TRBV9 and TRBJ2-2; D might be TRBD1 (6 bases). The CDR3 runs 14 residues. Trimming took 6 bases from V and 6 from J, leaving 15 bases between them. Germline V gives CDR1 SGDLS, CDR2 YYNGEE.

This clonotype was detected many times. The V and J genes are TRBV24-1 and TRBJ1-5, with TRBD1 matching 10 bases. The CDR3 loop spans 15 amino acids. V lost 2 bases, J lost 4 bases, and 1 base stayed unmatched. CDR1 and CDR2 from the germline V gene are KGHDR and SFDVKD. The chain's CDR3 is CATSDWTGGNQPQHF. DNA of the CDR3: TGTGCCACCAGTGATTGGACAGGGGGAAATCAGCCCCAGCATTTT.

Comment on this clonotype: A clone one base away is much larger, so this may be a read error. This chain connects TRBV12-3 or TRBV12-4 to TRBJ1-1, with 9 bases lining up with TRBD1. The ends lost 6 bases at V and 1 base at J; junction bases unmatched: 15. The CDR3 runs to 18 residues. The CDR3 DNA follows: TGTGCCAGCAGCCCCGGGACAGGGCATTGCTTAGGGAACACTGAAGCTTTCTTT. This gives the protein CASSPGTGHCLGNTEAFF.

This clonotype was detected ten times or more. The chain combines TRBV7-9 with TRBJ1-2; D is ambiguous. The CDR3 length is 13 residues. The germline V and J ends were trimmed by 6 bases and 1 base, with 9 bases remaining between them. Germline V gene sequence: CDR1 SEHNR, CDR2 FQNEAQ (reference sequence). The CDR3 loop is CASSDMGNYGYTF. The CDR3 nucleotides are TGTGCCAGCAGTGATATGGGTAACTATGGCTACACCTTC.

This clonotype was counted only a few times. The V and J genes are TRBV7-2 and TRBJ2-7; 11 nucleotides agree with TRBD2. Unmatched junction bases numbered 15, after V lost 8 bases and J lost 0 bases. Germline-derived CDR1 and CDR2 are SGHTA and FQGNSA. The CDR3 spans 18 residues. As DNA, the CDR3 is TGTGCCAGCTCACCACAGGCTAGCGGGAGGCGACTCTCCTACGAGCAGTACTTC. It specifies CASSPQASGRRLSYEQYF.

The chain employs TRBV30 and TRBJ1-1; no reliable D call. Germline V gives CDR1 GTSNPN, CDR2 SVGIG (reference sequence). V dropped 0 bases and J dropped 4 bases, with 12 bases sitting between them. The CDR3 covers 14 residues. The CDR3 region has the DNA TGTGCCTGGAGTGTAATTGCCCTGGGCACTGAAGCTTTCTTT. This gives the protein CAWSVIALGTEAFF.

The V gene is TRBV10-2, the J gene TRBJ2-4, with D possibly being TRBD1 (6 bases). The V end was cut by 7 bases, the J end by 9 bases, with 13 bases between. The CDR3 consists of 12 residues. Germline V gene lookup returns CDR1 WSHSY and CDR2 SAAADI. Here the CDR3 reads CASTGQFAIQYF. The CDR3 nucleotides are TGCGCCAGCACAGGACAGTTTGCCATTCAGTACTTC.

This clonotype was observed at least ten times. This rearrangement joins TRBV10-1 to TRBJ1-1; 9 bases map to TRBD1. The CDR3 runs 12 residues. J was trimmed by 10 bases and V by 5 bases; bases with no gene match: 5. CDR1 and CDR2 from the germline V gene are WNHNN and SYGVQD (reference sequence). CDR3 loop: CASSNGTGRAFF. DNA for the CDR3: TGCGCCAGCAGTAACGGGACAGGGAGAGCTTTCTTT.

To note about this clonotype: This may come from a read error, since a much larger clone is one base off. The chain combines TRBV2 with TRBJ1-3, with 7 bases lining up with TRBD1. This CDR3 has 18 amino acids. V shed 7 bases, J shed 2 bases, and the junction held 17 bases outside the gene matches. CDR1 SNHLY and CDR2 FYNNEI come from the germline V gene. The CDR3 nucleotides read TGTGCCAGCACTTTCTCTCAGACAGGGATTTTTGCTGGAAACACCATATATTTT. Translation gives CASTFSQTGIFAGNTIYF.

For this clonotype: A much larger clone is a single base away; this may be a read error. The chain employs TRBV6-1 and TRBJ2-7, with 9 positions matching TRBD1. V dropped 6 bases and J dropped 2; count of bases not matched to a gene: 5. Looked up from germline, CDR1 is MNHNS and CDR2 is SASEGT. CDR3 size: 14 residues. The DNA for the CDR3 is TGTGCCAGCAGGGGACAGGGAAAGCCCTACGAGCAGTACTTC. Its translation is CASRGQGKPYEQYF.

This clonotype appeared many times. The chain has TRBV7-8 and TRBJ1-2; perhaps TRBD1 as D (5 bases). The germline gives CDR1 SGHVS, CDR2 FQNEAQ. The CDR3 consists of 17 residues. Between the trimmed V and J ends, which lost 1 base and 4 bases, there was a span of 19 bases. The CDR3 reads CASSLGRESSGGYGYTF. The CDR3 DNA is TGTGCCAGCAGCTTAGGACGGGAATCCAGTGGGGGCTATGGCTACACCTTC. The full variable domain, completed using reference TRBV7-8 and TRBJ1-2, is GAGVSQSPRYKVAKRGQDVALRCDPISGHVSLFWYQQALGQGPEFLTYFQNEAQLDKSGLPSDRFFAERPEGSVSTLKIQRTQQEDSAVYLCASSLGRESSGGYGYTFGSGTRLTVV.

The chain combines TRBV29-1 with TRBJ1-4, with 7 bases fitting TRBD1. V shed 6 bases, J shed 4 bases, and the junction held 14 bases outside the gene matches. From germline, CDR1 is SQVTM and CDR2 ANQGSEA. CDR3 length: 16 amino acids. For the CDR3, the DNA is TGCAGCGTGAGTGGGCTAGCGGGACAGAGTAATGAAAAACTGTTTTTT. It specifies CSVSGLAGQSNEKLFF.

This sequence joins TRBV6-6 and TRBJ1-1, with no clear D. V lost 6 bases, J lost 2 bases, and 10 bases lay in between. CDR1 and CDR2 from the germline V gene are MNHNY and SVGAGI (reference sequence). The CDR3 runs 13 residues. CDR3 sequence reads: CASSRITNTEAFF. DNA of the CDR3: TGTGCCAGCAGCCGGATTACAAACACTGAAGCTTTCTTT.